This T cell receptor (beta chain) appears in the sequencing data of a study of control samples from healthy donors and cancer patients. CDR1 and CDR2 (germline): MNHEY, SVGAGI. V lost 11 bases, J lost 6 bases, and 23 bases lay in between. The CDR3 covers 14 residues. Using immunoSEQ multiplex PCR, the repertoire was profiled, and TCRdb retains in-frame clones only, with some absent. The table shows 120,000 or so clones, with roughly 84% occurring only once. This sequence was found in a middle-aged man in good health. Sequenced sample: blood. The chain uses TRBV6-5 and TRBJ2-7, with D possibly matching TRBD2 (5 bases). CDR3 nucleotides: TGTGCCCTAGAGCGTCGAGGGTTCTCTGGCGAGCAGTACTTC. It specifies CALERRGFSGEQYF.